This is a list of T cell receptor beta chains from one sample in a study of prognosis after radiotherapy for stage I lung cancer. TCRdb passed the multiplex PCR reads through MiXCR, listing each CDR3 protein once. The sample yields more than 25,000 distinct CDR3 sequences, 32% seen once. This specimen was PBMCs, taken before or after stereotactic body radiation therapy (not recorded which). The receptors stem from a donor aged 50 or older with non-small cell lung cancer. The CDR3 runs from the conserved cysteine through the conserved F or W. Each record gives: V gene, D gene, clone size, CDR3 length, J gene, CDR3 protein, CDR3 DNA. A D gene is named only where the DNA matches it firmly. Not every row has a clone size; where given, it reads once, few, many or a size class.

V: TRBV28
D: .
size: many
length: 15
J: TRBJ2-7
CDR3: CASSLGGSDSYEQYF
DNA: TGTGCCAGCAGTTTGGGTGGGAGCGATTCCTACGAGCAGTACTTC

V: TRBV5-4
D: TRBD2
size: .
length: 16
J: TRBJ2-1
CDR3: CASSQPGLAGDDEQFF
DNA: TGTGCCAGCAGCCAGCCGGGACTAGCGGGAGATGATGAGCAGTTCTTC

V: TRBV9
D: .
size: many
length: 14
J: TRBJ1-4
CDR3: CASSVGQTNEKLFF
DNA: TGTGCCAGCAGCGTAGGACAGACAAATGAAAAACTGTTTTTT

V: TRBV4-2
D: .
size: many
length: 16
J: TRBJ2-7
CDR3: CASSQDFARSSYEQYF
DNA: TGTGCCAGCAGCCAAGATTTTGCCAGGAGCTCCTACGAGCAGTACTTC

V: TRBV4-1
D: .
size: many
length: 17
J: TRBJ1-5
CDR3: CASSHPRGGQLDQPQHF
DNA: TGCGCCAGCAGCCATCCCCGAGGGGGACAACTTGATCAGCCCCAGCATTTT

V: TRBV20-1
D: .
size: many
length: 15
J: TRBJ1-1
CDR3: CSSHRTGLRYTEAFF
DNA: TGCAGTTCCCATAGGACGGGCCTAAGGTACACTGAAGCTTTCTTT

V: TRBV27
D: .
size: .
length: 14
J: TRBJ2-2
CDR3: CASSLLLSNRELFF
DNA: TGTGCCAGCAGTTTATTACTCAGCAACCGGGAGCTGTTTTTT

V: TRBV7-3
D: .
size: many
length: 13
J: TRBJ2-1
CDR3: CASSLTSYNEQFF
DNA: TGTGCCAGCAGCTTAACCAGCTACAATGAGCAGTTCTTC

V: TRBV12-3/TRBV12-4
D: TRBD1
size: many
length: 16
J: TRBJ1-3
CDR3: CASSTPQGARGNTIYF
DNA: TGTGCCAGCAGTACTCCTCAGGGGGCGCGGGGAAACACCATATATTTT

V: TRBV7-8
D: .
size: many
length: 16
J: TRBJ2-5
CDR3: CASSFYLYQPKETQYF
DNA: TGTGCCAGCAGCTTTTATTTATATCAGCCAAAAGAGACCCAGTACTTC

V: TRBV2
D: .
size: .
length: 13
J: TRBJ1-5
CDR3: CASSSYREHPQHF
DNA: TGTGCCAGCAGTTCATACAGGGAACATCCCCAGCATTTT

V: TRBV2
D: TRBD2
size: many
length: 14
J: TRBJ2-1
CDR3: CASARGGSYNEQFF
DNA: TGTGCCAGCGCCCGGGGGGGCTCCTACAATGAGCAGTTCTTC

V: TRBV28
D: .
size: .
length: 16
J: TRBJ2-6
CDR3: CASSLPTVAGANFLTF
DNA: TGTGCCAGCAGTTTGCCGACAGTGGCTGGGGCCAACTTCCTGACTTTC

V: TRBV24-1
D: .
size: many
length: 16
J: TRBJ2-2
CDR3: CATSDLQGFHTGELFF
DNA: TGTGCCACCAGTGATTTGCAGGGGTTCCACACCGGGGAGCTGTTTTTT

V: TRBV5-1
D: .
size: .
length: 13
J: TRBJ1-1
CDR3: CASSRDGFTEAFF
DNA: TGCGCCAGCAGCCGGGACGGTTTCACTGAAGCTTTCTTT

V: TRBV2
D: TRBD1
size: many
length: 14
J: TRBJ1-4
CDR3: CASRDRVFNEKLFF
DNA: TGTGCCAGCAGAGACAGGGTTTTTAATGAAAAACTGTTTTTT

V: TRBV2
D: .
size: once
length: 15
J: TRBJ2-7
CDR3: CASSTGRITTYEQYF
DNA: TGTGCCAGCAGCACGGGACGCATCACCACCTACGAGCAGTACTTC

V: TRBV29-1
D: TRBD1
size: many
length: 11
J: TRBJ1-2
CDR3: CSGRDSYGYTF
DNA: TGCAGCGGCCGGGACAGCTATGGCTACACCTTC

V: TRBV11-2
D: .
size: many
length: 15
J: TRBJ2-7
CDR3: CASSIRADGGYEQYF
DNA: TGTGCCAGCAGCATCAGGGCAGACGGAGGATACGAGCAGTACTTC

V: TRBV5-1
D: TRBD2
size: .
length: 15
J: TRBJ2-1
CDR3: CASSLGTSRDNEQFF
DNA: TGCGCCAGCAGCTTGGGGACTAGCAGGGACAATGAGCAGTTCTTC

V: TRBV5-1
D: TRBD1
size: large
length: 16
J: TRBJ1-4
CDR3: CASSWGTGQTNEKLFF
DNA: TGTGCCAGCAGCTGGGGGACAGGGCAAACTAATGAAAAACTGTTTTTT

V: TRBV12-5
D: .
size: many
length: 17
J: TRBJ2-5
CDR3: CASGLPTGNLPPETQYF
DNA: TGTGCTAGTGGTTTGCCGACGGGTAACCTTCCCCCGGAGACCCAGTACTTC

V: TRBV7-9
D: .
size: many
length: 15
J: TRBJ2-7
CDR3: CASSPVTVFGYEQYF
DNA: TGTGCCAGCAGCCCCGTGACAGTTTTCGGGTACGAGCAGTACTTC

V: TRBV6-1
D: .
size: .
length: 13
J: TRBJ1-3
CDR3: CTSRLASGNTIYF
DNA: TGTACCAGCAGACTAGCCTCTGGAAACACCATATATTTT

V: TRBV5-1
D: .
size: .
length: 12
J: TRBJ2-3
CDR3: CASSFVTDTQYF
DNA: TGCGCCAGCAGCTTTGTTACAGATACGCAGTATTTT

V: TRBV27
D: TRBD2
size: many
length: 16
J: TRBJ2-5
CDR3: CASNTLAGDPPETQYF
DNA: TGTGCCAGCAACACTCTAGCGGGAGACCCCCCTGAGACCCAGTACTTC

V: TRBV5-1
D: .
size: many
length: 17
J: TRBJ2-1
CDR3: CASSFRSTRGNNNEQFF
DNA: TGCGCCAGCAGCTTTAGATCGACAAGGGGGAATAATAATGAGCAGTTCTTC

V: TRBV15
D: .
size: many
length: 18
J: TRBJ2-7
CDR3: CATSSNHTLRDTYYEQYF
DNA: TGTGCCACCAGCAGTAACCATACGCTCCGGGACACATACTACGAGCAGTACTTC

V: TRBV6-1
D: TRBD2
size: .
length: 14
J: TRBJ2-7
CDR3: CASVCGEGFHEQYF
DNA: TGTGCCAGCGTATGCGGGGAGGGATTCCACGAGCAGTACTTC

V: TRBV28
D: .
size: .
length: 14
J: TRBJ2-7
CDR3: CSIGVGGASYEQYF
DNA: TGTTCCATTGGGGTGGGCGGGGCCTCGTACGAGCAGTACTTC

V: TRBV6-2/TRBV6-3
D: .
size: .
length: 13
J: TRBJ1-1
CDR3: CASSPVFGSEAFF
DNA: TGTGCCAGCAGCCCTGTCTTTGGCTCTGAAGCTTTCTTT

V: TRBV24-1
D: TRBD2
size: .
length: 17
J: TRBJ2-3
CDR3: CATSDSRASGTTDTQYF
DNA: TGTGCCACCAGTGATTCCCGGGCTAGCGGGACCACAGATACGCAGTATTTT

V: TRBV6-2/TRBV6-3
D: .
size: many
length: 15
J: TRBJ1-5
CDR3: CASTRTEDSNQPQHF
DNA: TGTGCCAGCACCCGGACAGAGGACAGCAATCAGCCCCAGCATTTT

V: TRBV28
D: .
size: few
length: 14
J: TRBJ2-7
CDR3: CASTRVGLTYEQYF
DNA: TGTGCCAGCACCAGGGTAGGACTGACCTACGAGCAGTACTTC

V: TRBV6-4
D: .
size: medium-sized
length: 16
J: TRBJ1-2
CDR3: CASSYEAGARTYGYTF
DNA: TGTGCCAGCAGTTACGAGGCAGGGGCGAGAACCTATGGCTACACCTTC

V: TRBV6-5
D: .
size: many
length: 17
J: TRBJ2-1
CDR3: CASSYPPFAGLNNEQFF
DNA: TGTGCCAGCAGTTACCCTCCCTTCGCGGGCCTCAACAATGAGCAGTTCTTC

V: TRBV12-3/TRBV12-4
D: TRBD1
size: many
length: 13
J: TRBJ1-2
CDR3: CASTTGGARGYTF
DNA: TGTGCCAGCACCACAGGGGGCGCCCGGGGCTACACCTTC

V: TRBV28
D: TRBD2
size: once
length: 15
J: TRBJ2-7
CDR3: CASSTNSGSIGEQYF
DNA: TGTGCCAGCAGTACCAACAGCGGGAGTATAGGCGAGCAGTACTTC

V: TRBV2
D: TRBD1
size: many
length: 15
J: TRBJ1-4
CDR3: CASNYRDRWNEKLFF
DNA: TGTGCCAGCAATTACCGGGACAGGTGGAATGAAAAACTGTTTTTT

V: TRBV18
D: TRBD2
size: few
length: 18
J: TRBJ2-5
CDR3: CASSTGTSGSALQETQYF
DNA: TGTGCCAGCTCGACCGGGACTAGCGGGAGCGCACTTCAAGAGACCCAGTACTTC

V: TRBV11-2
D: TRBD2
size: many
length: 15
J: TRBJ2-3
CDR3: CASKTATSGTDTQYF
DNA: TGTGCCAGCAAGACCGCGACTAGCGGCACAGATACGCAGTATTTT

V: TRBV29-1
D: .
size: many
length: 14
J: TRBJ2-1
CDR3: CSVEPGSSYNEQFF
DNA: TGCAGCGTTGAACCCGGGAGCTCCTACAATGAGCAGTTCTTC

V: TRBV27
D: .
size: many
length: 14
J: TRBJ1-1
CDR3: CASSLRGVATEAFF
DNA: TGTGCCAGCAGCCTGCGGGGGGTGGCCACTGAAGCTTTCTTT

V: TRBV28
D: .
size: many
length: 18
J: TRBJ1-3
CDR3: CASSLGPGAGRSGNTIYF
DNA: TGTGCCAGCAGTTTAGGACCAGGGGCAGGCCGCTCTGGAAACACCATATATTTT

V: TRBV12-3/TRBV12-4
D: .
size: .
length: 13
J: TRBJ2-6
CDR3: CASTLGGVNVLTF
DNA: TGTGCCAGCACCCTAGGTGGGGTCAACGTCCTGACTTTC

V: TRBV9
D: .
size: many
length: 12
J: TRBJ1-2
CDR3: CASLHSNYGYTF
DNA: TGTGCCAGCCTCCACTCTAACTATGGCTACACCTTC

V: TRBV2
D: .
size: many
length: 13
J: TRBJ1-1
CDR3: CASTKQVYTEAFF
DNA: TGTGCCAGCACTAAACAGGTTTACACTGAAGCTTTCTTT

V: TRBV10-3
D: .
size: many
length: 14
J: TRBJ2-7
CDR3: CAISESRTAYEQYF
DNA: TGTGCCATCAGTGAGTCAAGGACAGCTTACGAGCAGTACTTC

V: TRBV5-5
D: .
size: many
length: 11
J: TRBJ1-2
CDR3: CASSEGNGYTF
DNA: TGTGCCAGCAGCGAGGGAAATGGCTACACCTTC

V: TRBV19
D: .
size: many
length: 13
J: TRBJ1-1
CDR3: CASSLRGYAEAFF
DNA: TGTGCCAGTAGTCTTCGGGGGTACGCTGAAGCTTTCTTT

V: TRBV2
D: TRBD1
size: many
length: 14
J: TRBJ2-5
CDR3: CASSEDRGVETQYF
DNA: TGTGCCAGCAGTGAAGACAGGGGGGTGGAGACCCAGTACTTC

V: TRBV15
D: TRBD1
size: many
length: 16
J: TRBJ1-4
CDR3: CATSGSSGGGNEKLFF
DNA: TGTGCCACCAGCGGATCTTCAGGGGGAGGGAATGAAAAACTGTTTTTT

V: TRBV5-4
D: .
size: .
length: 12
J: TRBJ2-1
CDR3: CDSSLSEGEQFF
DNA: TGTGACAGCAGCTTATCAGAGGGCGAGCAGTTCTTC

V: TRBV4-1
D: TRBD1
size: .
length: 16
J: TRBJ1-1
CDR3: CASSDSPDRVNTEAFF
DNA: TGCGCCAGCAGCGACTCACCGGACAGGGTGAACACTGAAGCTTTCTTT